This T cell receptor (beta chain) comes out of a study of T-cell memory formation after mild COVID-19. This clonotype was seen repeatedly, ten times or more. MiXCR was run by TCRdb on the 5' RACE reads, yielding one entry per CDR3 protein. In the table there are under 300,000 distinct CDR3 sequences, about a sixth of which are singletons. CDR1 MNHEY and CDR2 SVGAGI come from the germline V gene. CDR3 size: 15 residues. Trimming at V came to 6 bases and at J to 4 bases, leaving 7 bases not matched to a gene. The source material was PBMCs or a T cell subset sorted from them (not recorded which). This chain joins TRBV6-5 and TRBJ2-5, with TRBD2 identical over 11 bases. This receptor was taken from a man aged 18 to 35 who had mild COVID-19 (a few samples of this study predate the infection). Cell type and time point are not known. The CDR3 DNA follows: TGTGCCAGCAGAAGACTAGCGGGGCTGCGAGAGACCCAGTACTTC. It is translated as CASRRLAGLRETQYF.